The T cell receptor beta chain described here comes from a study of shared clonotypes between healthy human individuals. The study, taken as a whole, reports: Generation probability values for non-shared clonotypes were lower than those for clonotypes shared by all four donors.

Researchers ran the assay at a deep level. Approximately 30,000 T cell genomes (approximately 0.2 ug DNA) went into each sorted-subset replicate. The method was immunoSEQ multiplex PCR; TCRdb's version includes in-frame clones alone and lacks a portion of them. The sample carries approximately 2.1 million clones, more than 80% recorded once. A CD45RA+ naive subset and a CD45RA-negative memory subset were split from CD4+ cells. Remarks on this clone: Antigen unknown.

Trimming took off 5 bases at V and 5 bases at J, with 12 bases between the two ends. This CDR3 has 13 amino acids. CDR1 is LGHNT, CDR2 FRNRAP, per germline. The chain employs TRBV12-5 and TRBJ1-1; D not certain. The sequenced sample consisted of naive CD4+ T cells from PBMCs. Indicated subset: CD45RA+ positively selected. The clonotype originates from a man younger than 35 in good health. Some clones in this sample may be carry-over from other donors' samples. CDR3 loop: CASGNSGRTEAFF. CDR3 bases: TGTGCTAGTGGTAACTCTGGCCGGACTGAAGCTTTCTTT. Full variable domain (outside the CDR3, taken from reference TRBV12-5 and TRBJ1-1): DARVTQTPRHKVTEMGQEVTMRCQPILGHNTVFWYRQTMMQGLELLAYFRNRAPLDDSGMPKDRFSAEMPDATLATLKIQPSEPRDSAVYFCASGNSGRTEAFFGQGTRLTVV.